Listed here is a single T cell receptor beta chain. The CDR3 loop spans 15 amino acids. Germline CDR1 and CDR2: KGHSH and LQKENI. V lost 2 bases to trimming and J lost 2 bases; unmatched junction nucleotides: 3. PCR primers comprised 60 Vbeta and 13 Jbeta primers. The method was immunoSEQ multiplex PCR; TCRdb's version includes in-frame clones alone and lacks a portion of them. The sample consists of about 120,000 clones, 80% to 90% of them appearing once. The sample originates from a study of cytomegalovirus exposure and HLA in healthy donors. The chain is built from TRBV18 and TRBJ2-7; TRBD2 matches at 10 bases. This clonotype was obtained from a man aged 35 to 55 in good health and CMV-seronegative. Sequencing was done on a sample of PBMCs. CDR3 loop: CASSPGTSVAYEQYF. The CDR3 DNA reads as TGTGCCAGCTCACCAGGGACTAGCGTTGCCTACGAGCAGTACTTC. The full variable domain, with the rest looked up from reference TRBV18 and TRBJ2-7, is NAGVMQNPRHLVRRRGQEARLRCSPMKGHSHVYWYRQLPEEGLKFMVYLQKENIIDESGMPKERFSAEFPKEGPSILRIQQVVRGDSAAYFCASSPGTSVAYEQYFGPGTRLTVT.